This T cell receptor beta chain stems from a study of regulatory T cells in long-lasting Graves disease. The study, taken as a whole, reports: Peripheral blood, not thyroid tissue, was the sole material studied.

Concerning this clonotype itself: Its antigen is as yet unknown.

Time point denoted: newly diagnosed GD, antithyroid drugs for less than 3 months. PBMC-extracted RNA yielded the TCR library. Graves' disease diagnosis relied on American Thyroid Association guidelines. Patients hailed from an endocrinology department in Xi'an, China. The authors built TCR beta libraries using iRepertoire HTBI primers and Arm-PCR of CDR3 regions. From the multiplex PCR reads, TCRdb called clonotypes with MiXCR, one entry per CDR3 protein. There are about 400,000 distinct CDR3 sequences in the sample; approximately 16% occur only once, and about 8.2% lies in the top ten. These sequences were also reported in another study, on T cells in Graves' hyperthyroidism and ophthalmopathy. This second study notes: The primer set for the first-round RT-PCR of the TCR CDR3 was HTBI.

The TCR comes from a woman between 40 and 55 years old with Graves disease. Sequencing was performed on peripheral blood mononuclear cells (PBMCs), taken at new diagnosis, from a patient treated with antithyroid drugs.

The CDR3 region is CASSQGGRDIGNTEAFF. The CDR3, as DNA: TGTGCCAGCAGTCAGGGAGGGAGGGACATAGGGAACACTGAAGCTTTCTTT. This chain links TRBV13 with TRBJ1-1; D possibly corresponds to TRBD1 (6 bases). The CDR3 totals 17 residues. Germline-derived CDR1 and CDR2 are PRHDT and FYEKMQ (reference sequence). Trimming cost V 6 bases and J 1 base, with 21 bases left between them.